A selection of T cell receptor beta chains follows, all from one sample in a study of blood T cell repertoires in COVID-19. Sequencing used immunoSEQ multiplex PCR; TCRdb keeps in-frame clones, though not all of them. The repertoire holds some 50,000 clones, with about 82% as singletons. What was sequenced was peripheral blood. The receptors shown here come from a human donor in a cohort sampled during active COVID-19. CDR3s include the opening cysteine and the closing phenylalanine or tryptophan.

TRBV10-2	TRBJ1-6	CASSEGTGPNSPLHF
TRBV18	TRBJ2-3	CASSPLAVTDTQYF
TRBV28	TRBJ1-5	CASSSLTGENQPQHF
TRBV6-2/TRBV6-3	TRBJ1-2	CASGLVGHMWTNYGYTF
TRBV7-6	TRBJ2-2	CASSTKRAGAGELFF
TRBV6-1	TRBJ1-2	CASSEGGVRIWGYTF
TRBV7-9	TRBJ2-2	CASSTRGAFDTGELFF
TRBV25-1	TRBJ2-7	CASTRAHEQYF
TRBV7-6	TRBJ2-5	CASSLGGGRTRQETQYF
TRBV5-1	TRBJ1-1	CASSLTGSGTEAFF
TRBV11-2	TRBJ2-3	CASREGLGVDTQYF
TRBV10-2	TRBJ2-7	CASSESTGLAGVGEQYF
TRBV6-6	TRBJ2-3	CASSYSGRRADTQYF
TRBV5-6	TRBJ2-5	CASSFNIQETQYF
TRBV19	TRBJ2-7	CASSISRGTGRNEQYF
TRBV5-1	TRBJ1-3	CASSLAAGASGNTIYF
TRBV7-6	TRBJ2-1	CASSLVVFGQTDNEQFF
TRBV2	TRBJ1-2	CASTLGQGVGANYGYTF
TRBV2	TRBJ1-1	CASSAGTVNTEAFF
TRBV7-2	TRBJ2-5	CASSSGLQETQYF
TRBV19	TRBJ1-5	CASSRQTGAQGPQHF
TRBV6-1	TRBJ2-1	CASSARRASGNNEQFF
TRBV24-1	TRBJ2-3	CATSEKTGSTDTQYF
TRBV23-1	TRBJ1-1	CASSQSYTEAFF
TRBV18	TRBJ1-2	CASSPRQGGASNYGYTF
TRBV11-2	TRBJ2-1	CASSLDRGRRNEQFF
TRBV24-1	TRBJ1-1	CATSEPGQGREAFF
TRBV2	TRBJ2-3	CASSETSGRASDTQYF
TRBV28	TRBJ2-7	CASSLKGPYEQYF
TRBV3-1/TRBV3-2	TRBJ2-1	CASSQLGAGGPGEQFF
TRBV7-6	TRBJ2-2	CASSLSRREGQHGELFF
TRBV7-3	TRBJ2-7	CASSLGGGEQYF
TRBV5-5	TRBJ1-1	CASSLDSLNTEAFF
TRBV6-4	TRBJ2-1	CATKTSGGAFEQFF
TRBV7-2	TRBJ1-6	CASSPFRDSPLHF
TRBV24-1	TRBJ2-3	CATSAAFMGQGADTQYF
TRBV7-3	TRBJ2-5	CASSQSGQGYQETQYF
TRBV13	TRBJ2-7	CASSFEAGGPHEQYF
TRBV30	TRBJ1-6	CAWKSGYGQLDNSPLHF
TRBV10-2	TRBJ2-7	CASYDGRAYEQYF
TRBV7-9	TRBJ1-2	CASSPTGLYGYTF
TRBV5-1	TRBJ2-5	CASSLGQGTYF
TRBV2	TRBJ1-2	CASRGEGGSYGYTF
TRBV6-2/TRBV6-3	TRBJ2-2	CASSLIRQGPNTGELFF
TRBV5-8	TRBJ1-5	CASSLEGQGRLNQPQHF
TRBV3-1/TRBV3-2	TRBJ1-2	CASSQDLTGGGYGYTF